The sequence of this T cell receptor beta chain was determined in a study of blood T cell repertoires in COVID-19. Only in-frame clones appear in the TCRdb table, and some are missing; sequencing was by immunoSEQ multiplex PCR. Of a few hundred thousand clones in the sample, 84% were seen once. Trimming left V 8 bases short and J 0 bases short, with 8 bases between. CDR1 WSHSY and CDR2 SAAADI come from the germline V gene. This CDR3 is 13 amino acids long. The chain links TRBV10-2 to TRBJ1-5; D gene ambiguous. The clonotype was recovered from a human donor in a cohort sampled during active COVID-19. The sequencing input was peripheral blood. CDR3 residues: CASGQNSNQPQHF. CDR3 nucleotide sequence: TGCGCCAGCGGTCAGAATAGCAATCAGCCCCAGCATTTT.